What follows are 25 T cell receptor beta chains derived from one specimen sequenced in a study of blood T cell repertoires in COVID-19. Measured with immunoSEQ multiplex PCR; TCRdb has only the in-frame clones, and not every one. The sample consists of 200,000 to 250,000 clones, 85% of them appearing once. Sequenced input: peripheral blood. The receptors originated from an older woman with COVID-19, enrolled during active disease.

The rearrangement joins TRBV11-3 to TRBJ2-3, with D possibly being TRBD1 (6 bases). The germline CDR1 and CDR2 sequences are SGHNT and YENEEA. The CDR3 runs 15 residues. Trimming removed 1 base at V and 0 bases at J, with 8 bases between. CDR3 sequence (DNA): TGTGCCAGCAGCTTAGGAGGGGGAAGCACAGATACGCAGTATTTT. Protein sequence: CASSLGGGSTDTQYF.

The gene calls are TRBV3-1 (or the pseudogene TRBV3-2) and TRBJ1-1; D call uncertain. The length of the CDR3 is 13 residues. CDR1 LGHDT and CDR2 YNNKEL come from the germline V gene (reference sequence). The V gene lost 4 bases and the J gene lost 1 base, with 7 bases spanning the gap. CDR3 sequence (DNA): TGTGCCAGCAGCCTCGTATCGAACACTGAAGCTTTCTTT. It yields the protein CASSLVSNTEAFF.

The chain couples TRBV7-2 to TRBJ1-6, with TRBD1 identical over 8 bases. V trimming: 5 bases; J trimming: 6 bases; junction bases outside the gene matches: 6. Germline CDR1 and CDR2: SGHTA and FQGNSA. CDR3 length: 15 residues. CDR3 in DNA: TGTGCCAGCAGCCCAAGGACAGGGAGTAATTCACCCCTCCACTTT. Protein: CASSPRTGSNSPLHF.

V and J are TRBV11-1 and TRBJ2-7, with a possible D match to TRBD1 (6 bases). This CDR3 has 13 amino acids. Trimming pared 1 base from V and 3 bases from J, leaving 7 bases between. The germline V gene has CDR1 SGHAT and CDR2 FQDESV (reference sequence). The CDR3 bases are TGTGCCAGCAGCTTAGTACAGGGCTACGAGCAGTACTTC. Amino acid sequence: CASSLVQGYEQYF. The whole variable domain, remainder taken from reference TRBV11-1 and TRBJ2-7, is EAEVAQSPRYKITEKSQAVAFWCDPISGHATLYWYRQILGQGPELLVQFQDESVVDDSQLPKDRFSAERLKGVDSTLKIQPAELGDSAMYLCASSLVQGYEQYFGPGTRLTVT.

This chain connects TRBV29-1 to TRBJ2-5, with no clear D. V was pared by 2 bases and J by 1 base, with 11 bases between. The V gene's germline CDR1 is SQVTM and CDR2 ANQGSEA. The CDR3 loop spans 14 amino acids. CDR3 region: CSVERWPGQETQYF. The CDR3 DNA reads TGCAGCGTTGAAAGATGGCCAGGCCAAGAGACCCAGTACTTC.

The chain carries TRBV9 and TRBJ2-1, with TRBD2 identical over 13 bases. Looked up from germline, CDR1 is SGDLS and CDR2 is YYNGEE. CDR3 size: 15 residues. The J segment lost 6 bases and the V segment lost 4 bases, leaving 4 bases of the junction unmatched. CDR3 amino acids: CASSSRLAGGNEQFF. CDR3 bases: TGTGCCAGCAGCTCAAGACTAGCGGGGGGCAATGAGCAGTTCTTC.

V is TRBV11-3 and J is TRBJ1-1; tentative D call: TRBD1 (5 bases). The CDR3 extends over 13 amino acids. Trimming took 3 bases from V and 1 from J, leaving 6 bases between them. Germline V CDR1 and CDR2: SGHNT, YENEEA. The CDR3 protein is CASSLGGNTEAFF. The CDR3 DNA is TGTGCCAGCAGCTTGGGGGGGAACACTGAAGCTTTCTTT.

This chain connects TRBV12-3 or TRBV12-4 to TRBJ2-7, with 9 bases lining up with TRBD1. J was trimmed by 9 bases and V by 5 bases; bases with no gene match: 5. The CDR3 is 12 residues long. The CDR3 DNA reads TGTGCCAGCAGTCCCGGGACAGGGAGGCAGTACTTC. Protein product: CASSPGTGRQYF.

This chain links TRBV4-3 with TRBJ1-4; 7 nucleotides agree with TRBD1. Germline V CDR1 and CDR2: LGHNA, YSLEER. Trimming cost V 1 base and J 0 bases; bases outside gene matches: 8. CDR3 length: 18 amino acids. This chain's CDR3 is CASSQVARGNPTNEKLFF. In DNA form, the CDR3 reads TGCGCCAGCAGCCAAGTCGCCAGGGGGAACCCAACTAATGAAAAACTGTTTTTT.

The chain uses TRBV18 and TRBJ2-1; 10 nucleotides agree with TRBD2. J gave up 3 bases and V 2 bases, and 1 base lay outside the gene matches. CDR1 KGHSH and CDR2 LQKENI come from the germline V gene. This CDR3 has 15 residues. The chain's CDR3 is CASSPGTSDYNEQFF. CDR3 DNA: TGTGCCAGCTCACCAGGGACTAGCGACTACAATGAGCAGTTCTTC.

This clone has just a few counts. V usage is TRBV4-3 and J usage is TRBJ2-7; 7 bases are shared with TRBD1. The CDR3 spans 14 residues. V shed 4 bases and J 0 bases; nucleotides not matched to a gene: 3. Germline V gene sequence: CDR1 LGHNA, CDR2 YSLEER. CDR3 in amino acids: CASSLDRSSYEQYF. CDR3 nucleotides: TGCGCCAGCAGCCTGGACAGGTCCTCCTACGAGCAGTACTTC.

This chain links TRBV11-3 with TRBJ1-1; no clear D. The CDR3 has 14 residues. V dropped 1 base and J dropped 1 base, with 7 bases sitting between them. Germline loops: CDR1 SGHNT, CDR2 YENEEA. This CDR3 is CASSLVPENTEAFF. The CDR3 DNA reads TGTGCCAGCAGCTTAGTTCCAGAGAACACTGAAGCTTTCTTT.

This chain connects TRBV15 to TRBJ1-5; D is uncertain. Germline V gene sequence: CDR1 LNHNV, CDR2 YYDKDF (reference sequence). This CDR3 has 16 amino acids. Trimming took off 0 bases at V and 1 base at J, with 10 bases between the two ends. CDR3 in amino acids: CATSRDLSASNQPQHF. In DNA form, the CDR3 reads TGTGCCACCAGCAGAGATCTTAGTGCGAGCAATCAGCCCCAGCATTTT.

The chain carries TRBV19 and TRBJ1-4; unclear D gene. The germline V and J ends were trimmed by 4 bases and 0 bases, with 15 bases remaining between them. Per germline, CDR1 LNHDA and CDR2 SQIVND (reference sequence). The CDR3 is 17 residues long. The DNA for the CDR3 is TGTGCCAGTAGTAACCCCACGGCAGGCCCAACTAATGAAAAACTGTTTTTT. Its translation: CASSNPTAGPTNEKLFF.

The table lists this clone with a count of one. J is TRBJ1-2 and V is TRBV7-2; 7 positions agree with TRBD1. Trimming removed 2 bases from V and 7 bases from J; junction bases left unmatched: 13. CDR1 and CDR2 (germline): SGHTA, FQGNSA. The CDR3 covers 16 residues. The CDR3 DNA follows: TGTGCCAGCAGCTTATGGCTACGAGGGGGCGTTTCTGGCTACACCTTC. Encoded protein: CASSLWLRGGVSGYTF.

The chain recombines TRBV10-3 with TRBJ1-2, with D possibly matching TRBD1 (6 bases). Germline V gene data show CDR1 as ENHRY and CDR2 as SYGVKD. The CDR3 is made up of 13 amino acids. Trimming took off 10 bases at V and 0 bases at J, with 12 bases between the two ends. CDR3 DNA: TGTGCCACGGGCCAGGGGACTAACTATGGCTACACCTTC. Encoded protein: CATGQGTNYGYTF.

This clone was seen only once. In nucleotides, the CDR3 is TGTGCCAGCAGCGCCCCTAGCGGGGGGTCCTACGAGCAGTACTTC. This encodes CASSAPSGGSYEQYF. V is TRBV7-8 and J is TRBJ2-7; 11 bases agree with TRBD2. The J segment lost 1 base and the V segment lost 5 bases, leaving 4 bases of the junction unmatched. Germline CDR1 is SGHVS and CDR2 is FQNEAQ. The CDR3 has 15 amino acids.

The chain recombines TRBV27 with TRBJ2-7, with 11 positions matching TRBD2. Germline CDR1 and CDR2: MNHEY and SMNVEV (reference sequence). This CDR3 comprises 16 residues. J lost 2 bases, V lost 5 bases, and 8 bases had no gene match. This CDR3 is CASSNPGTSGTYEQYF. The CDR3 nucleotides are TGTGCCAGCAGTAATCCAGGGACTAGCGGTACCTACGAGCAGTACTTC.

This clone was observed a single time. The CDR3 sequence: CATSRDSTGTQPQHF. The CDR3 coding sequence is TGTGCCACCAGCAGAGATTCCACAGGGACCCAGCCCCAGCATTTT. This sequence joins TRBV15 and TRBJ1-5, with a tentative D call TRBD1 (6 bases). The CDR3 length is 15 residues. The ends were cut back, 0 bases at V and 7 bases at J, with 13 bases in the middle. Germline loops: CDR1 LNHNV, CDR2 YYDKDF (reference sequence).

DNA of the CDR3: TGTGCTAGTGGTTTAGGCAGCGGGGGCTTTTACGAGCAGTACTTC. Translated, it gives CASGLGSGGFYEQYF. V usage is TRBV12-5 and J usage is TRBJ2-7, with 8 bases fitting TRBD2. The CDR3 runs 15 residues. Per germline, CDR1 LGHNT and CDR2 FRNRAP. Losses at the gene ends were 3 bases for V and 4 bases for J; bases not matched to a gene: 8. Full variable domain (outside the CDR3, taken from reference TRBV12-5 and TRBJ2-7): DARVTQTPRHKVTEMGQEVTMRCQPILGHNTVFWYRQTMMQGLELLAYFRNRAPLDDSGMPKDRFSAEMPDATLATLKIQPSEPRDSAVYFCASGLGSGGFYEQYFGPGTRLTVT.

The chain's CDR3 is CASSLERQDPQHF. CDR3 sequence (DNA): TGTGCCAGCAGCTTAGAACGGCAGGATCCCCAGCATTTT. The chain is built from TRBV7-2 and TRBJ1-5; no definite D call. CDR3 size: 13 residues. Germline V CDR1 and CDR2: SGHTA, FQGNSA. The V end was cut by 1 base, the J end by 10 bases, with 11 bases between. The variable domain in full, completed from reference TRBV7-2 and TRBJ1-5, reads GAGVSQSPSNKVTEKGKDVELRCDPISGHTALYWYRQSLGQGLEFLIYFQGNSAPDKSGLPSDRFSAERTGGSVSTLTIQRTQQEDSAVYLCASSLERQDPQHFGDGTRLSIL.

The rearrangement links TRBV6-5 to TRBJ1-5, with 7 bases lining up with TRBD1. CDR3 length equals 14 residues. Germline CDR1 MNHEY, CDR2 SVGAGI. The V segment lost 5 bases and the J segment 6 bases; nucleotides outside the gene matches: 7. CDR3 protein: CASSQQGSGQPQHF. The CDR3 nucleotides are TGTGCCAGCAGTCAACAGGGGTCTGGTCAGCCCCAGCATTTT.

As DNA, the CDR3 is TGTGCCAGCAGCTTAGCGGGGACATACACAGATACGCAGTATTTT. Its translation: CASSLAGTYTDTQYF. V usage is TRBV7-2 and J usage is TRBJ2-3, with D maybe TRBD1 (6 bases). Germline V lookup: CDR1 SGHTA, CDR2 FQGNSA. Between the trimmed V and J ends, which lost 0 bases and 2 bases, there was a span of 9 bases. The CDR3 has 15 amino acids.

V and J are TRBV7-2 and TRBJ2-1; TRBD2 matches at 14 bases. Germline V lookup: CDR1 SGHTA, CDR2 FQGNSA. This CDR3 has 15 residues. Trimming at V came to 5 bases and at J to 9 bases, leaving 6 bases not matched to a gene. The CDR3 DNA sequence: TGTGCCAGCAGCCTGACTAGCGGGGGGGGAAGTGAGCAGTTCTTC. This codes for CASSLTSGGGSEQFF.

This sequence joins TRBV7-3 and TRBJ2-2, with 9 bases identical to TRBD1. The germline CDR1 and CDR2 sequences are SGHTA and FQGTGA. The CDR3 totals 17 residues. V lost 1 base to trimming and J lost 2 bases; unmatched junction nucleotides: 5. This chain's CDR3 is CASSLIPGQGNTGELFF. The DNA for the CDR3 is TGTGCCAGCAGCTTAATCCCGGGACAGGGCAACACCGGGGAGCTGTTTTTT.